Listed below are T cell receptor beta chains from one sample, sequenced in a study of cytomegalovirus exposure and HLA in healthy donors. The assay was immunoSEQ multiplex PCR, and TCRdb's table has in-frame clones only and misses some. This table holds tens of thousands of clones, approximately 71% found once. Source material: PBMCs. The receptors were gathered from a man in his sixties in good health and CMV-seropositive. Each CDR3 is given with its conserved first and last residue. The order of the fields is V gene, CDR3 length, J gene, D gene, clone size, CDR3 DNA, CDR3 protein. The D gene is left open where the match is weak. Not every row has a clone size; where given, it reads once, few, many or a size class.

TRBV19	15	TRBJ1-1	TRBD1	.	TGTGCCAGTAGTATAGTGGGACAGGGAGGCACTGAAGCTTTCTTT	CASSIVGQGGTEAFF
TRBV19	15	TRBJ2-7	TRBD2	.	TGTGCCAGTAGTATAACAGCGGGGGGAGCCTACGAGCAGTACTTC	CASSITAGGAYEQYF
TRBV18	13	TRBJ1-1	.	.	TGTGCCAGCTCCCTCGAGTCGAACACTGAAGCTTTCTTT	CASSLESNTEAFF
TRBV11-3	16	TRBJ2-7	TRBD1	.	TGTGCCAGCAGCGCCCGACAGGGGTTCGGTTCCTACGAGCAGTACTTC	CASSARQGFGSYEQYF
TRBV19	14	TRBJ1-4	.	once	TGTGCCAGTAGTATGGAAGGAGTTAACGGAAAACTGTTTTTT	CASSMEGVNGKLFF
TRBV5-6	14	TRBJ1-2	TRBD1	.	TGTGCCAGCAGCTTGGGCAGGGGGGTTTATGACTACACCTTC	CASSLGRGVYDYTF
TRBV9	18	TRBJ2-7	.	.	TGTGCCAGCAGCGTAGGGATTACGGGGTCCCTGCGCTCCTACGAGCAGTACTTC	CASSVGITGSLRSYEQYF
TRBV27	15	TRBJ2-5	TRBD1	.	TGTGCCAGCAGCACAAGGGGGCAGACGTGGGAGACCCAGTACTTC	CASSTRGQTWETQYF
TRBV6-5	12	TRBJ2-5	.	.	TGTGCCAGCAGTTATTCGCAAGAGACCCAGTACTTC	CASSYSQETQYF
TRBV19	17	TRBJ1-5	TRBD1	.	TGTGCCAGTAGCGAACTGGACAGGGCAAGCTTTGTTCAGCCCCAGCATTTT	CASSELDRASFVQPQHF
TRBV28	15	TRBJ2-3	.	few	TGTGCCAGCAGTTCCCCGACAGCTCATACAGATACGCAGTATTTT	CASSSPTAHTDTQYF
TRBV27	15	TRBJ1-5	TRBD1	.	TGTGCCAGCCGGCCCATCGGACAGGGAAATCAGCCCCAGCATTTT	CASRPIGQGNQPQHF
TRBV5-1	17	TRBJ2-5	TRBD2	.	TGCGCCAGCGGAGGACTCGGGACTAGCGGGGGAAAAGAGACCCAGTACTTC	CASGGLGTSGGKETQYF
TRBV7-2	15	TRBJ1-5	TRBD1	.	TGTGCCAGCAGCCAAGACAGGGGAAGCAATCAGCCCCAGCATTTT	CASSQDRGSNQPQHF
TRBV27	15	TRBJ2-7	.	.	TGTGCCGGCAGTTTATCGAGAAGGGGGGGGGCCGAGCAGTACTTC	CAGSLSRRGGAEQYF
TRBV6-1	15	TRBJ2-1	TRBD1	once	TGTGCCAGCAGGGGAGGGACAGGGAATTTAGATGAGCAGTTCTTC	CASRGGTGNLDEQFF
TRBV5-6	17	TRBJ2-3	TRBD2	.	TGTGCCAGCAGCTTCTCTAGAAGCGGGAGTGCCCCAGATACGCAGTATTTT	CASSFSRSGSAPDTQYF
TRBV5-4	15	TRBJ2-5	.	.	TGTGCCAGCAGCCCCCGCCCATCAGGAAAAGAGACCCAGTACTTC	CASSPRPSGKETQYF
TRBV5-6	15	TRBJ2-7	TRBD1	.	TGTGCCAGCAGCTTTTCAGGGACAGGGGCAAGCGAGCAGTACTTC	CASSFSGTGASEQYF
TRBV11-3	16	TRBJ2-2	.	.	TGTGCCAGCAGCTCCCTGGAGGGATTGAACACCGGGGAGCTGTTTTTT	CASSSLEGLNTGELFF
TRBV6-5	16	TRBJ2-2	.	.	TGTGCCAGCAGTTACAGGGGTGGGGGCGGCACCGGGGAGCTGTTTTTT	CASSYRGGGGTGELFF
TRBV11-1	17	TRBJ1-2	TRBD1	.	TGTGCCAGCAGCTTAAAAAAATACCGGGACAGGAGAGTGGGCTACACCTTC	CASSLKKYRDRRVGYTF
TRBV28	15	TRBJ2-3	TRBD2	.	TGTGCCAGCAGGCGGACTAGCGGGAGAGATGATACGCAGTATTTT	CASRRTSGRDDTQYF
TRBV5-1	15	TRBJ2-7	TRBD1	.	TGCGCCAGCAGCTTGCTTGGACAGGGGTCTATAGAGCAGTACTTC	CASSLLGQGSIEQYF
TRBV19	13	TRBJ1-1	.	.	TGTGCCAGTAGCCTTGGGGCAGTACCTGAAGCTTTCTTT	CASSLGAVPEAFF
TRBV15	16	TRBJ2-5	TRBD1	.	TGTGCCACCAGCAGAGCAACGCCGGGACAGGGAGAGACCCAGTACTTC	CATSRATPGQGETQYF
TRBV7-6	13	TRBJ1-1	.	.	TGTGCCAGCAGCCTACAGGGGAACACTGAAGCTTTCTTT	CASSLQGNTEAFF
TRBV6-5	12	TRBJ1-3	.	once	TGTGCCACACTGTCGCCTGGAAACACCATATATTTT	CATLSPGNTIYF
TRBV5-6	14	TRBJ1-5	.	.	TGTGCCAGCTCCGGGGGGTATCGAAATCAGCCCCAGCATTTT	CASSGGYRNQPQHF
TRBV7-9	13	TRBJ1-2	.	.	TGTGCCAGCAGCTTGCAGTCTAACTATGGCTACACCTTC	CASSLQSNYGYTF
TRBV2	14	TRBJ1-1	.	.	TGTGCCAGCAGTGTGAACAGGGTCGTTCCAGAAGCTTTCTTT	CASSVNRVVPEAFF
TRBV9	13	TRBJ1-2	.	few	TGTGCCAGCAGCGGAACAGGATCCCCTCGCTACACCTTC	CASSGTGSPRYTF
TRBV6-5	11	TRBJ2-7	TRBD2	.	TGTGCCAGCAGTAAGGAGGAGCGGGAGGTATTC	CASSKEEREVF
TRBV4-1	15	TRBJ2-1	TRBD2	few	TGCGCCAGCAGCCGATTAGCGGGAGCCCCCGGTGAGCAGTTCTTC	CASSRLAGAPGEQFF
TRBV7-9	11	TRBJ2-7	.	.	TGTGCCAGCAGCATACAGGGTGTGCAGTACTTC	CASSIQGVQYF
TRBV7-2	14	TRBJ2-7	.	.	TGTGCCAGCAGCTTATCCGGGACAACCTCGGGGCAGTACTTC	CASSLSGTTSGQYF
TRBV5-1	15	TRBJ2-6	.	.	TGCGCCAGCAGTCTTTCTATCTCTGGGGCCAACGTCCTGACTTTC	CASSLSISGANVLTF
TRBV4-1	13	TRBJ2-7	.	few	TGCGCCAGCAGCCCATCAAGGGGTGCCGAGCAGTACTTC	CASSPSRGAEQYF
TRBV28	17	TRBJ2-1	TRBD2	.	TGTGCCAGCAGTTTGGAGGCGAGGGGACTAGGGACAAGTAAGCAGTTCTTC	CASSLEARGLGTSKQFF
TRBV10-1	15	TRBJ2-5	TRBD2	.	TGCGCCAGCAGTGAAGAGCGGGGGGCCCGGGAGACCCAGTACTTC	CASSEERGARETQYF
TRBV11-2	15	TRBJ1-1	TRBD1	.	TGTGCCAGCAGGGGACAGGGGGCGCGGAACACTGAAGCTTTCTTT	CASRGQGARNTEAFF
TRBV6-5	13	TRBJ2-1	.	few	TGTGCCAGCAGTCCTACCATCTATGGTGAGCAGTTCTTC	CASSPTIYGEQFF
TRBV6-1	12	TRBJ1-5	TRBD1	.	TGTGCCAGTGGCAGGGGGACGAAGCCCCAGCATTTT	CASGRGTKPQHF
TRBV2	15	TRBJ1-4	.	.	TGTGCCAGCAGTAATCAACGCTTAGCTAATGAAAAACTGTTTTTT	CASSNQRLANEKLFF
TRBV19	16	TRBJ2-3	TRBD1	.	TGTGCCAGTAGTCCGCTCGGACAGGGGAGCACAGATACGCAGTATTTT	CASSPLGQGSTDTQYF
TRBV27	12	TRBJ2-7	.	.	TGTGCCACCCGGCAGGGATTAGGAGAGCAGTACTTC	CATRQGLGEQYF
TRBV5-1	15	TRBJ1-5	TRBD1	.	TGCGCCAGCAGCCCAGGGACAGGTAAAGATCAGCCCCAGCATTTT	CASSPGTGKDQPQHF
TRBV27	17	TRBJ1-3	.	once	TGTGCCAGCAGCCAGAGTCGACATTCCCTCTCTGGAAACACCATATATTTT	CASSQSRHSLSGNTIYF
TRBV21-1	20	TRBJ1-2	.	.	TGTGCCAGCAGCCACTGGCTACCGCGGGAAAGTTCGTGCGAACCTTATGGCTACACCTTC	CASSHWLPRESSCEPYGYTF
TRBV21-1	13	TRBJ2-5	.	few	TGTGCCAGCAGCAAAGGGGGGGAGTGGACCCAGTACTTC	CASSKGGEWTQYF
TRBV11-2	19	TRBJ2-7	TRBD2	.	TGTGCCAGCAGCCGGGGGGGAGGGAGGGGGAATGAGGGGCGTTACGAGCAGTACTTC	CASSRGGGRGNEGRYEQYF
TRBV5-6	14	TRBJ1-1	.	.	TGTGCCAGCAGCGCGTTCCAGGGGAACACTGAAGCTTTCTTT	CASSAFQGNTEAFF
TRBV7-2	16	TRBJ2-5	TRBD2	.	TGTGCCAGCAGCGCAATAGGCGTAGCGGGGGGGGAGACCCAGTACTTC	CASSAIGVAGGETQYF
TRBV6-5	16	TRBJ2-3	TRBD2	.	TGTGCCAGCAGTTACTCGGCTAGCGGGGTTGAAAATACGCAGTATTTT	CASSYSASGVENTQYF
TRBV19	13	TRBJ2-3	TRBD1	.	TGTGCCAGTAGTCAGGGGGCCACAGATACGCAGTATTTT	CASSQGATDTQYF
TRBV27	14	TRBJ1-5	TRBD1	.	TGTGCCAGCAGGAAACAGGGGAGCAATCAGCCCCAGCATTTT	CASRKQGSNQPQHF
TRBV7-2	15	TRBJ2-5	TRBD1	once	TGTGCCAGCAGCTCCTCACCGGGACAGGGATTAGAGCAGTACTTC	CASSSSPGQGLEQYF
TRBV27	20	TRBJ2-1	TRBD2	few	TGTGCCAGCAGTTTTCGGCGGACTAGCGGGAGCGGGGGGCTACAGAGTGAGCAGTTCTTC	CASSFRRTSGSGGLQSEQFF
TRBV10-2	14	TRBJ2-4	TRBD1	.	TGCGCCAGCGCCACAGGGGGCGGAGGAAACATTCAGTACTTC	CASATGGGGNIQYF
TRBV27	15	TRBJ2-3	TRBD2	.	TGTGCCAGCAGTACTTGGACTAGCCGGACAGATACGCAGTATTTT	CASSTWTSRTDTQYF